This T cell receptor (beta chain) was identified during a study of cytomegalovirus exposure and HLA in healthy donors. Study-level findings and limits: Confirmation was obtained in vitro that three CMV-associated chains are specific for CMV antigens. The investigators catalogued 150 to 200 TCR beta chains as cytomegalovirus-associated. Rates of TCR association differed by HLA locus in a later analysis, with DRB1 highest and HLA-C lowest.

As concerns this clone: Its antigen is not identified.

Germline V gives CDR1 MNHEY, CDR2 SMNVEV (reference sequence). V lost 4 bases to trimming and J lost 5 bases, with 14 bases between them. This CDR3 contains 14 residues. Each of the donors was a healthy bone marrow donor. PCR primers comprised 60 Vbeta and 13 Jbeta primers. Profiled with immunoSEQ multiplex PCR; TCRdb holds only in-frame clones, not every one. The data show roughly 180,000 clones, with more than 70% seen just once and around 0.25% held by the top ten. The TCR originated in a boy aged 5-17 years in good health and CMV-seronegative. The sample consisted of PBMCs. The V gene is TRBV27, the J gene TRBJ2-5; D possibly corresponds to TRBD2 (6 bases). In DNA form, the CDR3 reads TGTGCCAGCAGTTCCCTCGGGGAGGTGGAGACCCAGTACTTC. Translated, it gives CASSSLGEVETQYF.